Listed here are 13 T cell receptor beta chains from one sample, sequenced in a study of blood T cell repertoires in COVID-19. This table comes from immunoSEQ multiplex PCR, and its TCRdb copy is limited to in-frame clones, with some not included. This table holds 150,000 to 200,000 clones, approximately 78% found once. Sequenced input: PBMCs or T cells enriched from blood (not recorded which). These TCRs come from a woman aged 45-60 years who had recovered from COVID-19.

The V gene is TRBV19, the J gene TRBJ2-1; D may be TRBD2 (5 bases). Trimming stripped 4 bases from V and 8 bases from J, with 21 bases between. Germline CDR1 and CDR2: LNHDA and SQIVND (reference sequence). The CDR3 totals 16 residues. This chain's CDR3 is CASSTDPRRLNYEQFF. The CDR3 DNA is TGTGCCAGTAGTACCGATCCTCGGAGGTTAAACTATGAGCAGTTCTTC.

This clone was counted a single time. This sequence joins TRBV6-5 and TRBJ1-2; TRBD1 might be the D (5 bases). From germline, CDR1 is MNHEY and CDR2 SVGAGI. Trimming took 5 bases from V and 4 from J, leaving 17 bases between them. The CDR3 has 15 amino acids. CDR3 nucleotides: TGTGCCAGCAGTCACCAGGGAGGCAGGTCCTATGGCTACACCTTC. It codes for CASSHQGGRSYGYTF.

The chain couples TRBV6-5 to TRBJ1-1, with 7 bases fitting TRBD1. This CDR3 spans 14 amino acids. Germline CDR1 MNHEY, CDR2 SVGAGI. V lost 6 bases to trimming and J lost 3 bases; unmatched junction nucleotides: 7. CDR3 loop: CASSRSDRYTEAFF. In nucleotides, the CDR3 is TGTGCCAGCAGCCGATCGGACAGGTACACTGAAGCTTTCTTT.

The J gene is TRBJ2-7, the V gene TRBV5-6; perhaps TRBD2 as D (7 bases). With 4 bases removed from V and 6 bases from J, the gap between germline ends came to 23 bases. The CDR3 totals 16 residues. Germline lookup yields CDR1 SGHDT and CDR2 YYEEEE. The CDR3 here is CASSKYRGGQLGEQYF. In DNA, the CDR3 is TGTGCCAGCAGCAAATATAGGGGGGGTCAGTTGGGCGAGCAGTACTTC.

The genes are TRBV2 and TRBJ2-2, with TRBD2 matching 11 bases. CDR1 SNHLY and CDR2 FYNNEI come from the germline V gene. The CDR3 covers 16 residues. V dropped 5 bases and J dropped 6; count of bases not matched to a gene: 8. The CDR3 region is CASSLLTSGIPGELFF. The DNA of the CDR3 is TGTGCCAGCAGTCTATTGACTAGCGGGATCCCCGGGGAGCTGTTTTTT. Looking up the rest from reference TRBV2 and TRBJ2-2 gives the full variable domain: EPEVTQTPSHQVTQMGQEVILRCVPISNHLYFYWYRQILGQKVEFLVSFYNNEISEKSEIFDDQFSVERPDGSNFTLKIRSTKLEDSAMYFCASSLLTSGIPGELFFGEGSRLTVL.

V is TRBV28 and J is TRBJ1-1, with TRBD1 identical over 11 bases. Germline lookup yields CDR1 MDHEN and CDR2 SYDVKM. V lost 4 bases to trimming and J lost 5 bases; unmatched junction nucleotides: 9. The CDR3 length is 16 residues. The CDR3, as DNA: TGTGCCAGCAGTTCCCCAGGGGACAGGGGGGGGACTGAAGCTTTCTTT. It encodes CASSSPGDRGGTEAFF.

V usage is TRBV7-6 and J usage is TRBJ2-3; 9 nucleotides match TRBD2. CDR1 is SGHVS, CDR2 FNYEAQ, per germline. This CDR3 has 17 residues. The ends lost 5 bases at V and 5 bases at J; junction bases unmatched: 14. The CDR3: CASSPNTAGGFRDTQYF. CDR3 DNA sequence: TGTGCCAGCAGCCCCAACACGGCGGGAGGGTTCAGAGATACGCAGTATTTT. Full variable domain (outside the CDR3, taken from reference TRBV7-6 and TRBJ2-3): GAGVSQSPRYKVTKRGQDVALRCDPISGHVSLYWYRQALGQGPEFLTYFNYEAQQDKSGLPNDRFSAERPEGSISTLTIQRTEQRDSAMYRCASSPNTAGGFRDTQYFGPGTRLTVL.

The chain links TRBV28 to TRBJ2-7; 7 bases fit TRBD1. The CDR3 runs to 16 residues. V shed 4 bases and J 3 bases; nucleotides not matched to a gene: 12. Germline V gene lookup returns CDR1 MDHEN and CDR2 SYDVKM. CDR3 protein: CASSSSTRDRYYEQYF. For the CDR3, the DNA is TGTGCCAGCAGTTCCTCGACCCGGGACAGATACTACGAGCAGTACTTC. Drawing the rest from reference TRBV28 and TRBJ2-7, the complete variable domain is DVKVTQSSRYLVKRTGEKVFLECVQDMDHENMFWYRQDPGLGLRLIYFSYDVKMKEKGDIPEGYSVSREKKERFSLILESASTNQTSMYLCASSSSTRDRYYEQYFGPGTRLTVT.

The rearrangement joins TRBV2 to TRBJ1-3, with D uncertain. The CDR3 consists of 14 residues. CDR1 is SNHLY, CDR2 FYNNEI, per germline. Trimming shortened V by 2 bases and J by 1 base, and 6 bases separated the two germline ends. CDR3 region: CASSEHMSGNTIYF. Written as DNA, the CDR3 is TGTGCCAGCAGTGAACACATGTCTGGAAACACCATATATTTT.

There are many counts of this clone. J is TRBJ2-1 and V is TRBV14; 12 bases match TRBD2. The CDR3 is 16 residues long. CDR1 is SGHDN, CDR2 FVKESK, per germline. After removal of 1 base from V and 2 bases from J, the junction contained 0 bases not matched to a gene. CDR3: CASSQASGRAYNEQFF. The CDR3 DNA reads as TGTGCCAGCAGCCAAGCTAGCGGGAGGGCCTACAATGAGCAGTTCTTC.

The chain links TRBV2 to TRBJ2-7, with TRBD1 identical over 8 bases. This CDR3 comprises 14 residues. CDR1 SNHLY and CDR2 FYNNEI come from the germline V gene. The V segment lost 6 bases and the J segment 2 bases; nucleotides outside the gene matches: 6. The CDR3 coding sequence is TGTGCCAGCAGGAGACAGGGGCCACCCTACGAGCAGTACTTC. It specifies CASRRQGPPYEQYF. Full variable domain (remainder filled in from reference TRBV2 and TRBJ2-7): EPEVTQTPSHQVTQMGQEVILRCVPISNHLYFYWYRQILGQKVEFLVSFYNNEISEKSEIFDDQFSVERPDGSNFTLKIRSTKLEDSAMYFCASRRQGPPYEQYFGPGTRLTVT.

CDR3 coding DNA: TGTGCCAGCAACTGGGCAGGGGCTTATAGCAATCAGCCCCAGCATTTT. As protein: CASNWAGAYSNQPQHF. The chain carries TRBV2 and TRBJ1-5; TRBD1 is a possible D gene (6 bases). The germline V and J ends were trimmed by 7 bases and 0 bases, with 16 bases remaining between them. The CDR3 loop spans 16 amino acids. The germline V gene encodes CDR1 SNHLY and CDR2 FYNNEI. Variable domain in full (rest from reference TRBV2 and TRBJ1-5): EPEVTQTPSHQVTQMGQEVILRCVPISNHLYFYWYRQILGQKVEFLVSFYNNEISEKSEIFDDQFSVERPDGSNFTLKIRSTKLEDSAMYFCASNWAGAYSNQPQHFGDGTRLSIL.

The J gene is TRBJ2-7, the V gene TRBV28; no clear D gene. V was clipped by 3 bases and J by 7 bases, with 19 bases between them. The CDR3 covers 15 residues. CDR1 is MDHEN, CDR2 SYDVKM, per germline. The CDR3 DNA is TGTGCCAGCAGTTTTCCGAGAGGATCATCAAAGGAGCAGTACTTC. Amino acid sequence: CASSFPRGSSKEQYF.